A selection of T cell receptor beta chains follows, all from one sample in a study of cytomegalovirus exposure and HLA in healthy donors. The table came from immunoSEQ multiplex PCR; TCRdb's copy has only in-frame clones and leaves some out. The repertoire holds 150,000 to 200,000 clones, with about three quarters as singletons. The sample comprised PBMCs. These TCRs come from a man aged 50 to 59 in good health and CMV-seropositive. The CDR3 runs from the conserved cysteine through the conserved F or W.

TRBV7-2,TRBJ2-5,CASSTGGAETQYF
TRBV4-3,TRBJ2-7,CASSQGQGAYEQYF
TRBV5-6,TRBJ2-5,CASSLGVGVETQYF
TRBV7-2,TRBJ1-4,CASSFDRGVGEKLFF
TRBV27,TRBJ2-6,CASSPRPGQGTGANVLTF
TRBV9,TRBJ2-5,CASSAGQGGWETQYF
TRBV28,TRBJ2-3,CASTGGVPDTQYF
TRBV6-1,TRBJ1-1,CASVRGGMGIPEAFF
TRBV9,TRBJ1-1,CASTPGQGLDTEAFF
TRBV27,TRBJ2-4,CASSQPHRGPIQYF
TRBV7-2,TRBJ2-7,CASSTTRYEQYF
TRBV10-3,TRBJ1-2,CAISGDRAVDYGYTF
TRBV5-6,TRBJ2-7,CASSLVASGYEQYF
TRBV6-4,TRBJ2-1,CASSPTGKVVYEQFF
TRBV6-5,TRBJ1-2,CASSYRKLTGYGYTF
TRBV29-1,TRBJ2-5,CSVRQGGRETQYF
TRBV27,TRBJ2-3,CASSRGADTQYF
TRBV6-9,TRBJ2-5,CARRREETQYF
TRBV11-2,TRBJ1-2,CASSLDRAGNDYGYTF
TRBV5-8,TRBJ1-5,CASSLYRDRSQHF
TRBV7-2,TRBJ2-3,CASSSTTSGGAQGDTQYF
TRBV29-1,TRBJ1-5,CSVSTEPNQPQHF
TRBV28,TRBJ1-1,CASRAEGSDTEAFF
TRBV2,TRBJ1-2,CASREVTGLGSGYTF
TRBV5-8,TRBJ2-5,CASSGPGQGLGETQYF
TRBV10-3,TRBJ1-6,CAIRGLVTNSPLHF
TRBV7-2,TRBJ1-1,CASSVWTSMNTEAFF
TRBV30,TRBJ1-2,CAWSVSGGGATSYTF
TRBV14,TRBJ2-3,CASSQGRMNTQYF
TRBV6-6,TRBJ2-3,CASRDRGSGTDTQYF
TRBV19,TRBJ2-2,CASSQIRLGAGELFF
TRBV9,TRBJ2-1,CASSVEGGGPNEQFF
TRBV4-2,TRBJ1-5,CASSQDQGVQPQHF
TRBV4-1,TRBJ2-2,CASSHPFAGGPGELFF
TRBV10-1,TRBJ1-6,CASTPDWNSPLHF
TRBV28,TRBJ2-3,CASSRPGKTDTQYF
TRBV5-1,TRBJ2-5,CASSSGSGLAVGETQYF
TRBV27,TRBJ1-1,CASSLSTTGNTEAFF
TRBV14,TRBJ2-3,CASSQVAGGLADTQYF
TRBV7-9,TRBJ1-3,CASSSGGSGNTIYF
TRBV19,TRBJ2-1,CASSTGTGVSNEQFF
TRBV12-5,TRBJ1-2,CASGFLPADSYGYTF
TRBV4-3,TRBJ2-1,CASSQDRGTGIEQFF
TRBV4-2,TRBJ1-4,CASSQDRTGPTTNEKLFF
TRBV30,TRBJ1-2,CAWSRQGNNYGYTF
TRBV30,TRBJ1-2,CAWSSGINYGYTF
TRBV25-1,TRBJ2-3,CASSESGSWIDTQYF